These 8 T cell receptor beta chains originate from one sample sequenced in a study of T cells in Graves' hyperthyroidism and ophthalmopathy. The source material, RNA transcripts, was used to amplify TCR beta CDR3 regions. With the HTBI primer set, the TCR CDR3 went through a first round of RT-PCR. Using its own MiXCR run on the multiplex PCR reads, TCRdb lists one record per CDR3 protein. This table has some 300,000 distinct CDR3 sequences, about an eighth appearing once. Material: blood. The receptors come from a woman in her forties with Graves' hyperthyroidism.

This rearrangement joins TRBV5-8 to TRBJ1-2, with D tentatively TRBD1 (6 bases). Germline CDR1 and CDR2: SGHTS and YDEGEE. Trimming cost V 4 bases and J 2 bases, with 15 bases left between them. The CDR3 consists of 15 residues. Here the CDR3 DNA reads TGTGCCAGCAGCCCCAGGGGAGGGGAGAACTATGGCTACACCTTC. Its protein product is CASSPRGGENYGYTF.

The chain employs TRBV27 and TRBJ1-4; 7 bases line up with TRBD1. The CDR3 covers 15 residues. Germline V gene data show CDR1 as MNHEY and CDR2 as SMNVEV (reference sequence). J gave up 4 bases and V 5 bases, and 7 bases lay outside the gene matches. This CDR3 reads CASSPFGQVNEKLFF. CDR3 bases: TGTGCCAGCAGTCCTTTTGGACAGGTTAATGAAAAACTGTTTTTT.

In its sample, this clonotype was seen many times. V is TRBV30 and J is TRBJ1-4; D uncertain. Germline V CDR1 and CDR2: GTSNPN, SVGIG (reference sequence). The CDR3 length is 17 residues. Trimming took off 1 base at V and 0 bases at J, with 15 bases between the two ends. The CDR3 DNA follows: TGTGCCTGGAGTGCGCCATGGAATGGAGCAACTAATGAAAAACTGTTTTTT. Translating gives CAWSAPWNGATNEKLFF.

This chain joins TRBV29-1 and TRBJ2-7; D call uncertain. The V gene's germline CDR1 is SQVTM and CDR2 ANQGSEA. V was cut by 3 bases and J by 6 bases, with 9 bases left in between. This CDR3 is 11 amino acids long. The CDR3 nucleotides are TGCAGCGTTGATCGGTGGGGCGAGCAGTACTTC. It encodes CSVDRWGEQYF.

The sample holds many counts of this clonotype. The rearrangement links TRBV29-1 to TRBJ2-3; 8 bases fit TRBD1. Trimming at V came to 2 bases and at J to 2 bases, leaving 6 bases not matched to a gene. CDR3 length: 15 residues. The V gene's germline CDR1 is SQVTM and CDR2 ANQGSEA. The CDR3 loop is CSVERQGLHTDTQYF. CDR3 sequence (DNA): TGCAGCGTTGAACGACAGGGGTTACACACAGATACGCAGTATTTT.

This clonotype was detected only a few times. The chain carries TRBV5-6 and TRBJ2-1; TRBD2 might be the D (5 bases). CDR3 size: 15 residues. V lost 0 bases and J 8 bases, leaving 15 bases between the germline ends. Germline assignment: CDR1 SGHDT and CDR2 YYEEEE. The CDR3 DNA follows: TGTGCCAGCAGCTTGGAACTAGACGCCCTCGATGAGCAGTTCTTC. Encoded protein: CASSLELDALDEQFF.

This clonotype was picked up many times. The chain recombines TRBV12-3 or TRBV12-4 with TRBJ2-7; D is perhaps TRBD1 or TRBD2 (7 bases each). This CDR3 comprises 14 residues. Trimming stripped 6 bases from V and 6 bases from J, with 18 bases between. The CDR3: CASSRTGEGVEQYF. The CDR3 region has the DNA TGTGCCAGCAGCCGCACAGGGGAGGGGGTCGAGCAGTACTTC.

This clonotype has at least ten counts. The V and J genes are TRBV30 and TRBJ1-1; unclear D gene. V was shortened by 7 bases and J by 1 base, with 13 bases between the two germline ends. This CDR3 is 13 amino acids long. Per the germline V gene, CDR1 is GTSNPN and CDR2 is SVGIG (reference sequence). CDR3 amino acids: CASRMGSNTEAFF. The CDR3 DNA reads as TGTGCCTCTAGGATGGGGTCGAACACTGAAGCTTTCTTT. Together with reference TRBV30 and TRBJ1-1, the CDR3 gives the full variable domain: SQTIHQWPATLVQPVGSPLSLECTVEGTSNPNLYWYRQAAGRGLQLLFYSVGIGQISSEVPQNLSASRPQDRQFILSSKKLLLSDSGFYLCASRMGSNTEAFFGQGTRLTVV.